This is a list of T cell receptor beta chains from one sample in a study of patients and donors after allogeneic stem cell transplantation. TCRdb processed the RT-PCR reads anew with MiXCR; each CDR3 protein has one entry. The sample comprises fewer than 180,000 distinct CDR3 sequences, approximately 37% of which are singletons, and about 50% rests with the top ten. The sequenced sample was blood, either unsorted or a sorted T cell fraction (not recorded which). The source is a human donor who was either an allogeneic HSCT recipient or a stem cell or donor lymphocyte infusion donor (not recorded which). It is not recorded whose cells these are; they may come from a transplant donor. The CDR3 runs from the conserved cysteine through the conserved F or W. Each record gives: CDR3 protein, CDR3 DNA, V gene, clone size, D gene, CDR3 length, J gene. D genes are given only for firm matches. Not every row has a clone size; where given, it reads once, few, many or a size class.

CATSREEDDPGTEAFF	TGTGCCACCAGCAGAGAGGAGGACGACCCAGGCACTGAAGCTTTCTTT	TRBV15	NA	NA	16	TRBJ1-1
CAISEVGQGSARTEAFF	TGTGCCATCAGTGAAGTGGGACAGGGGTCGGCGCGGACTGAAGCTTTCTTT	TRBV10-3	few	TRBD1	17	TRBJ1-1
CASSLGGGSQPQHF	TGTGCCAGCAGTTTAGGGGGAGGGAGTCAGCCCCAGCATTTT	TRBV27	NA	NA	14	TRBJ1-5
CASSLVMGNNEKLFF	TGTGCCAGCAGCTTGGTGATGGGAAACAATGAAAAACTGTTTTTT	TRBV5-5	NA	NA	15	TRBJ1-4
CASSSRGDEQYF	TGTGCCAGCAGCTCCAGGGGAGACGAGCAGTACTTC	TRBV9	NA	NA	12	TRBJ2-7
CASSRGRAFDEKLFF	TGTGCCAGCAGCCGGGGCAGGGCCTTTGATGAAAAACTGTTTTTT	TRBV12-3/TRBV12-4	NA	NA	15	TRBJ1-4
CASSRQGVETQYF	TGTGCCAGCTCACGTCAGGGCGTTGAGACCCAGTACTTC	TRBV18	few	NA	13	TRBJ2-5
CASSNAGNTIYF	TGTGCCAGCAGCAACGCGGGAAACACCATATATTTT	TRBV12-3/TRBV12-4	many	NA	12	TRBJ1-3
CSAALSEPQHF	TGCAGTGCCGCTCTTTCCGAGCCCCAGCATTTT	TRBV20-1	few	NA	11	TRBJ1-5
CASSYGGQNYGYTF	TGTGCCAGCAGTTATGGGGGGCAGAACTATGGCTACACCTTC	TRBV6-5	few	NA	14	TRBJ1-2
CSVSPLNRGYEQYF	TGCAGTGTAAGCCCTCTCAACAGGGGCTACGAGCAGTACTTC	TRBV29-1	NA	TRBD1	14	TRBJ2-7
CASSRQGVGNTIYF	TGTGCCAGCAGTAGACAGGGGGTCGGAAACACCATATATTTT	TRBV28	NA	TRBD1	14	TRBJ1-3
CSVTLAGGALDEQFF	TGCAGCGTCACCCTGGCCGGGGGGGCCCTAGATGAGCAGTTCTTC	TRBV29-1	NA	TRBD2	15	TRBJ2-1
CASRERISGNTIYF	TGCGCCAGCAGGGAACGTATCTCTGGAAACACCATATATTTT	TRBV10-2	NA	NA	14	TRBJ1-3
CASSYGGNTQYF	TGTGCCAGCAGTTACGGGGGAAATACGCAGTATTTT	TRBV6-2/TRBV6-3	NA	NA	12	TRBJ2-3
CASSLTGPDTEAFF	TGTGCCAGCAGCTTGACAGGGCCCGACACTGAAGCTTTCTTT	TRBV5-6	few	NA	14	TRBJ1-1
CSALGVDYSYNEQFF	TGCAGCGCTCTGGGGGTCGATTACTCCTACAATGAGCAGTTCTTC	TRBV29-1	NA	NA	15	TRBJ2-1
CASSIGAGGTEAFF	TGTGCCAGTAGTATCGGGGCAGGGGGCACTGAAGCTTTCTTT	TRBV19	few	TRBD1	14	TRBJ1-1
CASSWTDSWGDEQYF	TGCGCCAGCAGCTGGACGGACAGCTGGGGAGACGAGCAGTACTTC	TRBV5-1	NA	NA	15	TRBJ2-7
CSVERLAGDNEQFF	TGCAGCGTTGAACGTCTGGCGGGGGACAATGAGCAGTTCTTC	TRBV29-1	NA	TRBD2	14	TRBJ2-1
CASSQDDRGGYNEQFF	TGTGCCAGCAGCCAAGATGACAGGGGAGGGTACAATGAGCAGTTCTTC	TRBV3-1	NA	NA	16	TRBJ2-1
CASRSRDRGEKLFF	TGTGCCAGCAGAAGCCGGGACCGAGGTGAAAAACTGTTTTTT	TRBV6-5	once	NA	14	TRBJ1-4
CASSGEATNEKLFF	TGTGCCAGCAGCGGGGAAGCAACTAATGAAAAACTGTTTTTT	TRBV7-9	NA	NA	14	TRBJ1-4
CASSLEPPISSTDTQYF	TGTGCCAGCAGCTTAGAACCGCCAATTTCTAGCACAGATACGCAGTATTTT	TRBV7-6	NA	NA	17	TRBJ2-3
CASSAGPLGTEAFF	TGTGCCAGCAGCGCGGGACCTCTCGGCACTGAAGCTTTCTTT	TRBV9	few	NA	14	TRBJ1-1
CASSFVPLTYGYTF	TGTGCCAGCAGTTTCGTCCCGCTTACTTATGGCTACACCTTC	TRBV12-3/TRBV12-4	many	NA	14	TRBJ1-2
CASRWGGENTEAFF	TGCGCCAGCAGGTGGGGCGGGGAGAACACTGAAGCTTTCTTT	TRBV10-2	few	NA	14	TRBJ1-1
CASSLSVGELFF	TGTGCCAGCAGCCTTAGTGTCGGGGAGCTGTTTTTT	TRBV7-8	NA	NA	12	TRBJ2-2
CASSPQYF	TGTGCCAGCAGCCCCCAGTATTTT	TRBV7-2	NA	NA	8	TRBJ2-3